These 5 T cell receptor beta chains were sequenced from one sample in a study of blood T cell repertoires in COVID-19. The table came from immunoSEQ multiplex PCR; TCRdb's copy has only in-frame clones and leaves some out. Of hundreds of thousands of clones listed, around 89% are singletons. Sequences were obtained from PBMCs or T cells enriched from blood (not recorded which). These receptors were collected from a man under 40 who had recovered from COVID-19.

The chain joins TRBV7-9 to TRBJ2-7, with 10 bases that match TRBD1. The CDR3 extends over 18 amino acids. From germline, CDR1 is SEHNR and CDR2 FQNEAQ (reference sequence). J lost 5 bases, V lost 2 bases, and 15 bases had no gene match. CDR3: CASSLIRQTGTGEHEQYF. CDR3 DNA sequence: TGTGCCAGCAGCTTAATCCGTCAAACCGGGACAGGGGAACACGAGCAGTACTTC. Using reference TRBV7-9 and TRBJ2-7 for the parts outside the CDR3, the full variable domain is DTGVSQNPRHKITKRGQNVTFRCDPISEHNRLYWYRQTLGQGPEFLTYFQNEAQLEKSRLLSDRFSAERPKGSFSTLEIQRTEQGDSAMYLCASSLIRQTGTGEHEQYFGPGTRLTVT.

The gene calls are TRBV30 and TRBJ1-2, with TRBD1 matching 8 bases. This CDR3 has 13 amino acids. Germline V gene data show CDR1 as GTSNPN and CDR2 as SVGIG (reference sequence). V shed 2 bases and J 8 bases; nucleotides not matched to a gene: 7. CDR3 protein: CAWSRQGFDGYTF. The CDR3 DNA reads as TGTGCCTGGAGTAGACAGGGGTTCGACGGCTACACCTTC.

On this clone itself: Different DNA sequences within this sample yield the same CDR3. V gene TRBV28 combines with J gene TRBJ2-7, with D possibly being TRBD1 (5 bases). Per germline, CDR1 MDHEN and CDR2 SYDVKM. The CDR3 sequence is 12 residues long. The ends were cut back, 6 bases at V and 1 base at J, with 7 bases in the middle. CDR3 sequence (DNA): TGTGCCAGCAGCAGGGATTCCTACGAGCAGTACTTC. Protein sequence: CASSRDSYEQYF.

The chain recombines TRBV2 with TRBJ2-7; D is uncertain. The CDR3 is made up of 10 amino acids. V was shortened by 10 bases and J by 2 bases, with 6 bases between the two germline ends. In germline, CDR1 is SNHLY, CDR2 FYNNEI. The chain's CDR3 is CATQTYEQYF. Here the CDR3 DNA reads TGTGCCACCCAGACCTACGAGCAGTACTTC.

The J gene is TRBJ1-5, the V gene TRBV5-8; 8 bases match TRBD1. The germline V gene has CDR1 SGHTS and CDR2 YDEGEE. Trimming at V came to 9 bases and at J to 1 base, leaving 9 bases not matched to a gene. This CDR3 spans 15 amino acids. CDR3 sequence (DNA): TGTGCCAACGCACTGAACAGGGGGAGCAATCAGCCCCAGCATTTT. Protein: CANALNRGSNQPQHF.